The entry that follows covers one T cell receptor beta chain sequence. The source of the sample is a study of early T cells in non-severe SARS-CoV-2 infection. Study information: Sequencing of unsorted whole blood was done on bulk RNA, leaving chains unpaired.

Unique molecular identifier tags were affixed to discrete cDNA molecules. TCRdb re-analysed the 5' RACE reads in MiXCR, keeping a single row per CDR3 protein. Of 30,000 to 45,000 distinct CDR3 sequences listed, about 5.3% are singletons. V was trimmed by 10 bases and J by 1 base, leaving 13 bases between them. Germline lookup yields CDR1 SGHAT and CDR2 FQNNGV. The CDR3 consists of 14 residues. The TCR was taken from an adult who was a healthcare worker with PCR-confirmed SARS-CoV-2 infection or an uninfected control (not recorded which). Sequencing used whole blood. The chain uses TRBV11-2 and TRBJ2-2; D possibly matches TRBD1 or TRBD2 (5 bases each). The CDR3 DNA reads TGTGCCACCACTCGGGACGGGAACACCGGGGAGCTGTTTTTT. This encodes CATTRDGNTGELFF.